Here is one TCR beta chain with its context. Authors of the study amplified TCR beta CDR3 regions from RNA transcripts. A set of HTBI primers served as the primers for a first-round RT-PCR of the TCR CDR3. TCRdb re-analysed the multiplex PCR reads in MiXCR, keeping a single row per CDR3 protein. The sample contains 340,000 or so distinct CDR3 sequences, around a sixth of which appear only once. Trimming cost V 2 bases and J 6 bases; bases outside gene matches: 4. The CDR3 runs to 15 residues. The germline gives CDR1 KGHDR, CDR2 SFDVKD. This record belongs to a study of T cells in Graves' hyperthyroidism and ophthalmopathy.

The gene calls are TRBV24-1 and TRBJ2-1, with 9 bases lining up with TRBD1. The source material was blood. This TCR was sampled from a man aged 25 to 45 with Graves' hyperthyroidism. CDR3 residues: CATSDYRGPVNEQFF. CDR3 DNA: TGTGCCACCAGTGATTACAGGGGGCCCGTCAATGAGCAGTTCTTC.